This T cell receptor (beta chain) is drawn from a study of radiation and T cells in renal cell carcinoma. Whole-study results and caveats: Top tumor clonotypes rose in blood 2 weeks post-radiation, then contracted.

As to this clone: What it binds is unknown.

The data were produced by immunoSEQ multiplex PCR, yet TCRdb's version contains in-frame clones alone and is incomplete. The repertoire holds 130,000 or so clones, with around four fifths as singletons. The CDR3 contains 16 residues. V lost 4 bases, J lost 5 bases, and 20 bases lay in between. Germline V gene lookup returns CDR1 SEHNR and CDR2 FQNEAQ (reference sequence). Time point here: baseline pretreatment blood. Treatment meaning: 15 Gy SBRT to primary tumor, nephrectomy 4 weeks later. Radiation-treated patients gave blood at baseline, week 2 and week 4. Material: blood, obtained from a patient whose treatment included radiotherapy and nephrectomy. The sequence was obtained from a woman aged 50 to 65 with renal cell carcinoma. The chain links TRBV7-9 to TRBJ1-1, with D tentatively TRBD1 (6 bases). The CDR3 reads CASSSMIPARGTEAFF. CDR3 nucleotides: TGTGCCAGCAGCTCAATGATACCTGCAAGGGGGACTGAAGCTTTCTTT.